This T cell receptor (beta chain) stems from a study of cytomegalovirus exposure and HLA in healthy donors. Study summary: Earlier, fewer than 130 million unique TCR beta sequences were recovered from around 200 million T cells by an analysis.

A multiplex PCR was run with 60 Vbeta primers and 13 Jbeta primers. Libraries were prepared by immunoSEQ multiplex PCR; TCRdb keeps only in-frame clonotypes and omits some of them. The sample has roughly 150,000 clones, 80% to 90% seen once. With 6 bases clipped from V and 1 base from J, the junction kept 11 bases outside the gene matches. The V gene's germline CDR1 is SGHTA and CDR2 FQGNSA. The CDR3 covers 18 residues. Notes on the study in general: Among TCR beta chains of equal frequency, HLA-associated ones were more clonally expanded in a later analysis.

This clone was seen once. The antigen remains undetermined. Sequenced material: PBMCs. The sequence was collected from a male donor in good health and CMV-seronegative. The chain employs TRBV7-2 and TRBJ2-3; 12 nucleotides match TRBD2. CDR3 coding DNA: TGTGCCAGCAGATTGGGGGCTAGCGGGGGGGCGGGCACAGATACGCAGTATTTT. The encoded protein is CASRLGASGGAGTDTQYF. The whole variable domain, remainder taken from reference TRBV7-2 and TRBJ2-3, is GAGVSQSPSNKVTEKGKDVELRCDPISGHTALYWYRQSLGQGLEFLIYFQGNSAPDKSGLPSDRFSAERTGGSVSTLTIQRTQQEDSAVYLCASRLGASGGAGTDTQYFGPGTRLTVL.